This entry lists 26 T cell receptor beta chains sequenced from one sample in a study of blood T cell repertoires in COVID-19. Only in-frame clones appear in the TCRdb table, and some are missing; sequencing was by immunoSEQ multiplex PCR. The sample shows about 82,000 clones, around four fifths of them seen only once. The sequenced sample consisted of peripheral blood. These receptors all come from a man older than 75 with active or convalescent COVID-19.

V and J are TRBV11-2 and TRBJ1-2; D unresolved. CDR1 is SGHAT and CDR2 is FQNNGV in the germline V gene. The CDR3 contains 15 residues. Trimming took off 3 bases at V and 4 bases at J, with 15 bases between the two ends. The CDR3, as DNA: TGTGCCAGCAGCTTTGTGGCCACAAGCGGCTATGGCTACACCTTC. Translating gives CASSFVATSGYGYTF.

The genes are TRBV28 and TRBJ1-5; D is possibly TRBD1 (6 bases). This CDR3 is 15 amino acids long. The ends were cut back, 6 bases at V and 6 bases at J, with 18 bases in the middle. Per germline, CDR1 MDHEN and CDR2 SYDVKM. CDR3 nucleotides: TGTGCCAGCAGGGGGCAGGGGTCAAGGCGTCAGCCCCAGCATTTT. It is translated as CASRGQGSRRQPQHF.

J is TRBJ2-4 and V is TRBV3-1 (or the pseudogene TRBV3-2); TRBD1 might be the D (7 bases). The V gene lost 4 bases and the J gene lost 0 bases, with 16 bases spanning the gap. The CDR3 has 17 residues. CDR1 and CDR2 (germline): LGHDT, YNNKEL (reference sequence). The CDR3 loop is CASSPRQGGLAKNIQYF. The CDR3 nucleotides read TGTGCCAGCAGCCCCAGACAGGGAGGTTTAGCCAAAAACATTCAGTACTTC.

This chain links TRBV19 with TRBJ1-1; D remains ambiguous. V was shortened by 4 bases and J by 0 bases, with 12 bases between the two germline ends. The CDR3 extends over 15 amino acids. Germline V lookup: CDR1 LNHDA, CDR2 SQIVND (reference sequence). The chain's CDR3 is CASSTRVRMNTEAFF. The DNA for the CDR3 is TGTGCCAGTAGTACGAGGGTCAGAATGAACACTGAAGCTTTCTTT.

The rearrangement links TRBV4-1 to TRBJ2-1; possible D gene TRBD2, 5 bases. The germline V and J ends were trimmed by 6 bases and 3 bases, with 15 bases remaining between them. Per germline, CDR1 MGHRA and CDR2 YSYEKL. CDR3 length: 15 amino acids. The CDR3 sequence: CASRLTPSYYNEQFF. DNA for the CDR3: TGCGCCAGCAGGTTGACGCCTAGCTACTACAATGAGCAGTTCTTC.

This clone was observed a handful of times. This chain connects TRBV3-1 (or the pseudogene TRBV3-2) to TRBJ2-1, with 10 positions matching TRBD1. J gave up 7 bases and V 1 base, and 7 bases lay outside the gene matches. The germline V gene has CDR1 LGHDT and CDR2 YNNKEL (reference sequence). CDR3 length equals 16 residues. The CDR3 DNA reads TGTGCCAGCAGCCAAGGCTGGGACAGGGGTTTTAATGAGCAGTTCTTC. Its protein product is CASSQGWDRGFNEQFF.

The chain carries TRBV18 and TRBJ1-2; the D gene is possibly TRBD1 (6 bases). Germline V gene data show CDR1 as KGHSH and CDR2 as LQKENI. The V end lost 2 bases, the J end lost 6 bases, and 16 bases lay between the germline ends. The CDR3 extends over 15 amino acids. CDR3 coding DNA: TGTGCCAGCTCACCAGCGGGCATACCAGGGGATGGCTACACCTTC. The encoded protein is CASSPAGIPGDGYTF.

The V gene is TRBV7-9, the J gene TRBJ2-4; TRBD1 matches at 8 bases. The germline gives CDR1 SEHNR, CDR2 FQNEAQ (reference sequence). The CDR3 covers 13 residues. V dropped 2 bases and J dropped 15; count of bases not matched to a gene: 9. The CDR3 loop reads CASSLYAGGSVYF. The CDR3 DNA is TGTGCCAGCAGCTTATACGCAGGGGGCTCCGTGTACTTC.

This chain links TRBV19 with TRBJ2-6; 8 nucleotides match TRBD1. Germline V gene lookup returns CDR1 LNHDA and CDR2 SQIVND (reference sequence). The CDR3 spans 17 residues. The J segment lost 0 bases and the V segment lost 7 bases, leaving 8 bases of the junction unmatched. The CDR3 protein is CASTRTGISSGANVLTF. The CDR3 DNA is TGTGCCAGTACCCGGACAGGGATTTCCTCTGGGGCCAACGTCCTGACTTTC.

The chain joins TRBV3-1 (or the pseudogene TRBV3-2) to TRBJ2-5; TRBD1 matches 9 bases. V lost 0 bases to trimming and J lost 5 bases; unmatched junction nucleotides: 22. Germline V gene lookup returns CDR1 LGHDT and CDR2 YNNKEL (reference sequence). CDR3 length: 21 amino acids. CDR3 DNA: TGTGCCAGCAGCCAAGATCCGGGACAGGGATTCCAACCTTCCCAAGGGGAGACCCAGTACTTC. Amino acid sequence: CASSQDPGQGFQPSQGETQYF.

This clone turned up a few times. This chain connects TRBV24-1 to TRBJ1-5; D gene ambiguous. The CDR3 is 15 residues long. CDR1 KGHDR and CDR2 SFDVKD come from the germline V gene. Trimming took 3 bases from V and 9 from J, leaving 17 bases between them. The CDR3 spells CATSDPGNPKGPQHF. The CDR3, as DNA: TGTGCCACCAGTGATCCCGGGAACCCCAAGGGGCCCCAGCATTTT.

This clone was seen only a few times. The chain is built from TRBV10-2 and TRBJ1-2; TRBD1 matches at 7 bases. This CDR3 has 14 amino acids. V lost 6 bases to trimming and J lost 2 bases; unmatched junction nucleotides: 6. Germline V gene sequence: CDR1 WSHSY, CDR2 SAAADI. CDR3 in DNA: TGCGCCAGCAGGGATACAGGGGAGAACTATGGCTACACCTTC. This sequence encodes CASRDTGENYGYTF.

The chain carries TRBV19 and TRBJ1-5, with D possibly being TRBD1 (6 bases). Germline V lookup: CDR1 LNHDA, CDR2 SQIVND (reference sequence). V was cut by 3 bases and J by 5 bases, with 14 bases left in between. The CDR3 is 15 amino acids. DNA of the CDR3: TGTGCCAGTAGTATTGAACAGGGATCATATCAGCCCCAGCATTTT. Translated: CASSIEQGSYQPQHF.

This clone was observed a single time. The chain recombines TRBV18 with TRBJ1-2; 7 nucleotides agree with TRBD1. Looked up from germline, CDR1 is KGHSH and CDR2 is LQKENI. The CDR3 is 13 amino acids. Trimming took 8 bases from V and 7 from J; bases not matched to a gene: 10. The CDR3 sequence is CASHTEGAGGYTF. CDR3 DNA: TGTGCCAGCCACACGGAGGGGGCCGGTGGCTACACCTTC.

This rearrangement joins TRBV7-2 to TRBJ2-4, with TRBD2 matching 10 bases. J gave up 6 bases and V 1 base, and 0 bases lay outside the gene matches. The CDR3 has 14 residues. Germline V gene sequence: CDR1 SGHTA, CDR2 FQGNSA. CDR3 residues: CASSLVAGGNIQYF. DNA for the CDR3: TGTGCCAGCAGCTTAGTAGCGGGGGGAAACATTCAGTACTTC.

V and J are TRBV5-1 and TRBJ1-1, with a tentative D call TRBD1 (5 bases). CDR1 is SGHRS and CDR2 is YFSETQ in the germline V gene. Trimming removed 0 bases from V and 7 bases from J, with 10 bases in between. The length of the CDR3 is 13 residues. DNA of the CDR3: TGCGCCAGCAGCTTGGTAGGGGAAGGTGAAGCTTTCTTT. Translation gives CASSLVGEGEAFF. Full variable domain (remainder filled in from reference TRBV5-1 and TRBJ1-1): KAGVTQTPRYLIKTRGQQVTLSCSPISGHRSVSWYQQTPGQGLQFLFEYFSETQRNKGNFPGRFSGRQFSNSRSEMNVSTLELGDSALYLCASSLVGEGEAFFGQGTRLTVV.

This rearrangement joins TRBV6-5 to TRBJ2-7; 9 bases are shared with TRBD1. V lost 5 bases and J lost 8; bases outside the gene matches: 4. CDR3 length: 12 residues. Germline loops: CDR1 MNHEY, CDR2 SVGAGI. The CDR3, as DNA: TGTGCCAGCAGTACGGGACAGGGTAAGCAGTACGTC. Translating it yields CASSTGQGKQYV.

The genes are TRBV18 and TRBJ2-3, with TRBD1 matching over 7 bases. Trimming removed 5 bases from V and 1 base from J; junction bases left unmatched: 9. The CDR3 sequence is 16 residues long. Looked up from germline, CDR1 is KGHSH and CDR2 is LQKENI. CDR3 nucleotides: TGTGCCAGCTCAACCCGACAGGGAAAGGGCACAGATACGCAGTATTTT. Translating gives CASSTRQGKGTDTQYF.

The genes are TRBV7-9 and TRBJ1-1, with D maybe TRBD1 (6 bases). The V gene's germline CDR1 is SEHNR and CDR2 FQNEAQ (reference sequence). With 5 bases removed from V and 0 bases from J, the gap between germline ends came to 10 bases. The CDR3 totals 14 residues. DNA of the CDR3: TGTGCCAGCAGCCTGGGGGCCATGAACACTGAAGCTTTCTTT. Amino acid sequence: CASSLGAMNTEAFF.

CDR3 loop: CASRGGLSSYEQYV. In DNA, the CDR3 is TGTGCCAGCAGGGGGGGGCTCAGCTCCTACGAGCAGTACGTC. The V and J genes are TRBV21-1 and TRBJ2-7; TRBD2 is taken as the D call from the table, unchecked against the DNA. TRBV21-1 is assigned pseudogene status. The CDR3 is 14 amino acids.

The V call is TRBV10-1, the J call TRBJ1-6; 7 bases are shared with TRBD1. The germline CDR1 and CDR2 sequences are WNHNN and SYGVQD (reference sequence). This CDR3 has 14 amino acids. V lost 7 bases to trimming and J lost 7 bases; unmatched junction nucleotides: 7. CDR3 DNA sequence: TGCGCCAGCAAATCGGGACAGCCGAATTCACCCCTCCACTTT. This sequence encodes CASKSGQPNSPLHF.

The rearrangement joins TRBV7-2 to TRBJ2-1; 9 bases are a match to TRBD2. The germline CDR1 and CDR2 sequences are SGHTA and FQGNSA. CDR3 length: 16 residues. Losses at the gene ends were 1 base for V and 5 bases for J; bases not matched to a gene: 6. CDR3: CASSLDSLAGNNEQFF. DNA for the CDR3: TGTGCCAGCAGCTTAGACAGTCTAGCGGGAAACAATGAGCAGTTCTTC.

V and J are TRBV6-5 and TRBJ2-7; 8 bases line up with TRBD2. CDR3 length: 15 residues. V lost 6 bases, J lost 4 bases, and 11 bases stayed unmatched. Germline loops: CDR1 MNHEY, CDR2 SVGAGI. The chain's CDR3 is CASRKSGGAGYEQYV. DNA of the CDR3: TGTGCCAGCAGAAAGAGCGGGGGAGCTGGTTACGAGCAGTACGTC.

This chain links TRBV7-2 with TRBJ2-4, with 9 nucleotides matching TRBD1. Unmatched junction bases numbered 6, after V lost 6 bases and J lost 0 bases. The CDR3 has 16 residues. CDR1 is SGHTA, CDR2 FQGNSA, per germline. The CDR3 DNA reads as TGTGCCAGCAGTTCACAGGGGGCGCTAGCCAAAAACATTCAGTACTTC. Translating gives CASSSQGALAKNIQYF.

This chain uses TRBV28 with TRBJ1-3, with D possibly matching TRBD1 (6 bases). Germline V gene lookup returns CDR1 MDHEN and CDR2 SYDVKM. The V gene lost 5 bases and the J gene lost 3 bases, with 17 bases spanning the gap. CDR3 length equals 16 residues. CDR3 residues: CASSPAGGYHGNTIYF. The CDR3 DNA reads TGTGCCAGCAGTCCCGCTGGGGGCTACCATGGAAACACCATATATTTT.

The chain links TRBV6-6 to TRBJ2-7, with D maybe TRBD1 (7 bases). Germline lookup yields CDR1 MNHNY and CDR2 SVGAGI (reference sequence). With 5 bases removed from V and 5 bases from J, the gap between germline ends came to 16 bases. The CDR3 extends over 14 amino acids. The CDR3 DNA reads TGTGCCAGCAGTCGACAGGGAGGAGGGAACGAGCAGTACGTC. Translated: CASSRQGGGNEQYV.